The 24 T cell receptor beta chains listed next were all sequenced from one sample in a study of read filtering for tumor transcriptome and immune sequencing. The library was built from 400 to 500 ng RNA with molecular barcoded adaptors for alpha/delta and beta/gamma chains. TCRdb analysed the reads with MiXCR anew, one entry per CDR3 protein. The top ten clones hold about 14% of a sample with 50,000 or so distinct CDR3 sequences, 10% to 15% of them seen once. The specimen was a population of CD138-negative cells sorted from bone marrow. Receptor source: a donor aged 40 or over with multiple myeloma.

A word on this clonotype: This is likely an artifact of a read error, given a far larger clone one base away. V and J are TRBV6-6 and TRBJ1-5; the D is unclear. Germline-derived CDR1 and CDR2 are MNHNY and SVGAGI (reference sequence). The CDR3 consists of 13 residues. The CDR3 sequence is CSSSGGGNQPQHF. The CDR3 DNA reads TGTTCCAGCAGTGGAGGAGGCAATCAGCCCCAGCATTTT.

This clonotype occurred many times. The J gene is TRBJ1-4, the V gene TRBV19, with a tentative D call TRBD1 (5 bases). V dropped 5 bases and J dropped 0 bases, with 19 bases sitting between them. The CDR3 is 18 amino acids. Germline CDR1 is LNHDA and CDR2 is SQIVND (reference sequence). CDR3: CASSPRGGRRATNEKLFF. The CDR3 nucleotides read TGTGCCAGTAGTCCACGTGGGGGGAGAAGGGCAACTAATGAAAAACTGTTTTTT.

This clonotype was detected many times. The chain carries TRBV4-2 and TRBJ1-5; D remains ambiguous. Looked up from germline, CDR1 is LGHNA and CDR2 is YNFKEQ. Trimming cost V 0 bases and J 4 bases, with 13 bases left between them. There are 16 residues in the CDR3. The CDR3, as DNA: TGTGCCAGCAGCCAAGATGTGGCAGCCGCAAATCAGCCCCAGCATTTT. The encoded protein is CASSQDVAAANQPQHF.

This clonotype was recorded many times. This chain uses TRBV10-2 with TRBJ2-3, with TRBD1 matching over 7 bases. The J segment lost 3 bases and the V segment lost 6 bases, leaving 9 bases of the junction unmatched. This CDR3 contains 15 residues. Germline V gene lookup returns CDR1 WSHSY and CDR2 SAAADI. Here the CDR3 reads CASSRHVTGTDTQYF. The CDR3 nucleotides read TGCGCCAGCAGCCGTCACGTGACAGGGACAGATACGCAGTATTTT.

This clonotype was seen ten or more times. The V and J genes are TRBV11-3 and TRBJ2-3; D call uncertain. Germline V gives CDR1 SGHNT, CDR2 YENEEA. With 2 bases removed from V and 6 bases from J, the gap between germline ends came to 6 bases. The CDR3 loop spans 12 amino acids. As DNA, the CDR3 is TGTGCCAGCAGCTTATCTGTTGATACGCAGTATTTT. Amino acids: CASSLSVDTQYF.

This clonotype was observed at least ten times. The J gene is TRBJ2-1, the V gene TRBV15, with D maybe TRBD2 (6 bases). V lost 1 base to trimming and J lost 6 bases, with 7 bases between them. The CDR3 spans 13 residues. Germline-derived CDR1 and CDR2 are LNHNV and YYDKDF (reference sequence). The CDR3 region has the DNA TGTGCCACCAGCAGAGGCGGGGTCAATGAGCAGTTCTTC. It translates to CATSRGGVNEQFF.

This clonotype is termed medium-sized. One end of the junction does not line up with germline, which may come from a read error. CDR3 in DNA: TGTGCCAGCAGCCAAGAACTAGCGGGAGGATACAATGAGCAGTTCTTC. It specifies CASSQELAGGYNEQFF. The chain carries TRBV4-3 and TRBJ2-1, with 12 nucleotides matching TRBD2. Germline V gene sequence: CDR1 LGHNA, CDR2 YSLEER. The CDR3 loop spans 16 amino acids.

Ten or more counts support this clonotype. The V call is TRBV5-1, the J call TRBJ1-5; D not resolved. The CDR3 runs to 15 residues. The V and J ends lost 4 bases and 7 bases respectively, with 18 bases between them. The germline V gene encodes CDR1 SGHRS and CDR2 YFSETQ. In DNA, the CDR3 is TGCGCCAGCAGCCTGGGCGGCCCCCCGGGGCAGCCCCAGCATTTT. The encoded protein is CASSLGGPPGQPQHF.

This clonotype was seen repeatedly, ten times or more. The junction and the germline gene differ at one end; a read error may be behind it. The chain uses TRBV28 and TRBJ2-2, with 13 bases fitting TRBD2. The germline V gene encodes CDR1 MDHEN and CDR2 SYDVKM. The CDR3 has 15 residues. In DNA form, the CDR3 reads TGTGCTAGCAGTTTAGGACTAGCGGGAGTCGGGGAGCTGTTTTTT. Translation: CASSLGLAGVGELFF.

Note on this clonotype: This sequence may be a read error, since a much larger clone differs from it by one base. The rearrangement links TRBV7-6 to TRBJ2-5; 12 bases agree with TRBD2. The CDR3 extends over 15 amino acids. Germline loops: CDR1 SGHVS, CDR2 FNYEAQ. This CDR3 reads CASSPSSGGGETQYF. The CDR3 coding sequence is TGTGCTAGCAGCCCATCTAGCGGGGGGGGAGAGACCCAGTACTTC.

Note on this clonotype: Given a much more abundant clone one base away, this may be a read error. This chain connects TRBV20-1 to TRBJ1-5; 8 bases align to TRBD1. CDR3 size: 12 residues. The germline V gene has CDR1 DFQATT and CDR2 SNEGSKA (reference sequence). CDR3 in amino acids: CSAQGADQTQHF. As DNA, the CDR3 is TGCAGTGCGCAGGGGGCTGATCAGACCCAGCATTTT.

Worth noting for this clonotype: The conserved final phenylalanine or tryptophan is absent from the CDR3, which likely points to a read error. V and J are TRBV7-2 and TRBJ1-1; D gene unclear. This CDR3 contains 16 residues. From germline, CDR1 is SGHTA and CDR2 FQGNSA. V was shortened by 2 bases and J by 6 bases, with 19 bases between the two germline ends. This CDR3 reads CASSLNKAGLSAEAFL. CDR3 DNA sequence: TGTGCCAGCAGCTTAAACAAGGCGGGGTTATCGGCTGAAGCTTTCTTA.

Regarding this clonotype: Here the CDR3 omits its conserved ending phenylalanine or tryptophan, so a read error is the likely source. The chain couples TRBV28 to TRBJ1-1, with a possible D match to TRBD1 (6 bases). This CDR3 comprises 14 residues. Germline CDR1 and CDR2: MDHEN and SYDVKM. In DNA form, the CDR3 reads TGCGCCAGCATCCGGGGGGGCGCTTCTAGTGAAGCTTTCTCT. This gives the protein CASIRGGASSEAFS.

V and J are TRBV20-1 and TRBJ2-7; 8 bases match TRBD2. CDR3 length equals 12 residues. Germline V CDR1 and CDR2: DFQATT, SNEGSKA (reference sequence). V lost 6 bases to trimming and J lost 3 bases; unmatched junction nucleotides: 4. The CDR3 is CSAISGSYEQYF. The CDR3 bases are TGCAGTGCCATAAGCGGGAGCTACGAGCAGTACTTC.

Ten or more counts support this clonotype. This sequence may be a read error, since a much larger clone differs from it by one base. The gene calls are TRBV29-1 and TRBJ1-4, with 7 bases that match TRBD1. The germline V gene encodes CDR1 SQVTM and CDR2 ANQGSEA. This CDR3 comprises 13 residues. The CDR3 DNA reads TGCAGCGCGGGGACAGCCACTAATGAAAAACGGTTTTTT. Its translation is CSAGTATNEKRFF.

This clonotype was counted many times. The chain couples TRBV18 to TRBJ2-1; 9 bases agree with TRBD2. This CDR3 has 17 amino acids. J gave up 7 bases and V 2 bases, and 12 bases lay outside the gene matches. Germline V gives CDR1 KGHSH, CDR2 LQKENI. The CDR3 sequence: CASSPSVGVAGVNEQFF. Here the CDR3 DNA reads TGTGCCAGCTCACCATCAGTGGGGGTAGCGGGAGTTAATGAGCAGTTCTTC.

This clonotype was detected ten times or more. This chain joins TRBV5-1 and TRBJ2-1; either TRBD1 or TRBD2 may supply D (5 bases each). V lost 2 bases and J 8 bases, leaving 11 bases between the germline ends. Germline CDR1 SGHRS, CDR2 YFSETQ. CDR3 size: 13 residues. CDR3 residues: CASSFRVGDEQFF. The CDR3 nucleotides are TGCGCCAGCAGCTTCAGGGTGGGGGATGAGCAGTTCTTC.

In this sample, this clonotype turned up many times. V is TRBV10-3 and J is TRBJ1-1; 9 nucleotides agree with TRBD1. V trimming: 6 bases; J trimming: 11 bases; junction bases outside the gene matches: 10. Germline assignment: CDR1 ENHRY and CDR2 SYGVKD. The CDR3 is 13 amino acids. The CDR3 loop is CAIRPGQGLLAFF. For the CDR3, the DNA is TGTGCCATCAGGCCGGGACAGGGATTATTGGCTTTCTTT.

This clonotype was counted ten times or more. The chain uses TRBV20-1 and TRBJ2-1; D not certain. CDR3 size: 14 residues. Trimming left V 1 base short and J 0 bases short, with 7 bases between. Per the germline V gene, CDR1 is DFQATT and CDR2 is SNEGSKA (reference sequence). DNA of the CDR3: TGCAGTGCTAGAGGGACGGACTCCTACAATGAGCAGTTCTTC. The encoded protein is CSARGTDSYNEQFF.

This clonotype has a handful of counts. This may stem from a read error, because a much larger clone lies one nucleotide away. The rearrangement joins TRBV27 to TRBJ2-7, with 9 bases lining up with TRBD1. This CDR3 is built from 14 residues. In germline, CDR1 is MNHEY, CDR2 SMNVEV (reference sequence). CDR3 nucleotides: TGTGTCAGCAGTCGGACAGGGGCAGATGCCGAGCAGTACTTC. Amino acid sequence: CVSSRTGADAEQYF.

In this sample, this clonotype turned up a few times. The chain combines TRBV2 with TRBJ1-5; 9 positions agree with TRBD1. The CDR3 length is 15 residues. With V trimmed by 3 bases and J by 5 bases, 5 bases remained unmatched. CDR1 is SNHLY, CDR2 FYNNEI, per germline. CDR3 bases: TGTGCCAGCAGTGATGAGGGACAGGGTTATCAGCCCCAGCATTTT. Protein product: CASSDEGQGYQPQHF.

As regards this clonotype: Possible read error: a much larger clone is one base away. This rearrangement joins TRBV7-2 to TRBJ2-5; 12 bases map to TRBD1. The CDR3 has 14 amino acids. Germline V gives CDR1 SGHTA, CDR2 FQGNSA. The CDR3 loop reads CASSRDRGQETRYF. The CDR3 coding sequence is TGTGCCAGCAGCCGGGACAGGGGGCAAGAGACCCGGTACTTC.

This clonotype was detected ten times or more. The chain recombines TRBV7-9 with TRBJ1-1, with 10 bases lining up with TRBD1. The germline V gene has CDR1 SEHNR and CDR2 FQNEAQ (reference sequence). This CDR3 is 15 amino acids long. Germline trimming cut 5 bases from V and 1 base from J; bases unmatched to any gene: 4. The CDR3 sequence: CASSQRQGANTEAFF. CDR3 sequence (DNA): TGTGCCAGCAGCCAGAGACAGGGGGCGAACACTGAAGCTTTCTTT.

This clonotype was seen repeatedly, ten times or more. The chain recombines TRBV24-1 with TRBJ2-3; 7 bases are shared with TRBD1. CDR1 and CDR2 (germline): KGHDR, SFDVKD. V was clipped by 6 bases and J by 4 bases; unmatched bases: 9. The CDR3 extends over 15 amino acids. This CDR3 is CATSLRDRGADTQYF. As DNA, the CDR3 is TGTGCCACCAGTCTCCGGGACAGAGGGGCAGATACGCAGTATTTT.